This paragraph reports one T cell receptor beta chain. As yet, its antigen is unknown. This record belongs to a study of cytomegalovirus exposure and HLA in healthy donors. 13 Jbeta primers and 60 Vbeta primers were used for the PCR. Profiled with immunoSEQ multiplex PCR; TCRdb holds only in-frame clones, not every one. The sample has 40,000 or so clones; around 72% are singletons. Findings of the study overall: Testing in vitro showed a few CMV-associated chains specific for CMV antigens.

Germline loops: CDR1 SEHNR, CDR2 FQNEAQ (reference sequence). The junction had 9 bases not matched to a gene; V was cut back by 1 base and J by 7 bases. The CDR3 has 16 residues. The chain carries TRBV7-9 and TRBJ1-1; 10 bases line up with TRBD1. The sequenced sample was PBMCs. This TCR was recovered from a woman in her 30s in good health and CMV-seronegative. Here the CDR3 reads CASSLVRGTGAVEAFF. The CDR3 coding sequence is TGTGCCAGCAGCTTAGTAAGGGGGACAGGGGCGGTTGAAGCTTTCTTT.